The 18 T cell receptor beta chains listed next were all sequenced from one sample in a study of blood T cell repertoires in COVID-19. Assay used: immunoSEQ multiplex PCR; TCRdb lists only in-frame clones, some missing. Among 250,000 to 350,000 clones, about 87% were seen once, and the ten largest hold about 6%. The sequencing input was peripheral blood. These receptors came from a woman between 50 and 59 years old with COVID-19, enrolled during active disease.

This chain joins TRBV6-5 and TRBJ2-1; 12 bases agree with TRBD2. J was trimmed by 7 bases and V by 4 bases; bases with no gene match: 5. Per the germline V gene, CDR1 is MNHEY and CDR2 is SVGAGI. The CDR3 consists of 15 residues. CDR3 amino acids: CASSFGTSGFNEQFF. As DNA, the CDR3 is TGTGCCAGCAGTTTCGGGACTAGCGGGTTTAATGAGCAGTTCTTC.

V is TRBV6-5 and J is TRBJ1-1, with 12 bases identical to TRBD1. V shed 8 bases and J 3 bases; nucleotides not matched to a gene: 7. This CDR3 comprises 15 residues. Germline V gene sequence: CDR1 MNHEY, CDR2 SVGAGI. This CDR3 reads CASSGTGGFDTEAFF. The CDR3 DNA reads TGTGCCAGCTCCGGGACAGGGGGCTTCGACACTGAAGCTTTCTTT.

The chain links TRBV14 to TRBJ2-1; D perhaps matches TRBD2 (7 bases). V gave up 8 bases and J gave up 10 bases, with 12 bases separating them. The CDR3 loop spans 11 amino acids. Germline CDR1 reads SGHDN; CDR2 reads FVKESK. CDR3 protein: CASPRGAEQFF. CDR3 DNA sequence: TGTGCCAGCCCCCGGGGGGCAGAGCAGTTCTTC.

The chain links TRBV5-1 to TRBJ2-2; possibly TRBD1 for D (5 bases). Trimming took 0 bases from V and 6 from J, leaving 12 bases between them. Per germline, CDR1 SGHRS and CDR2 YFSETQ. There are 15 residues in the CDR3. CDR3 protein: CASSLDPSGSGELFF. CDR3 nucleotide sequence: TGCGCCAGCAGCTTGGATCCCTCAGGGTCCGGGGAGCTGTTTTTT.

This clone was counted once. The chain links TRBV27 to TRBJ2-1; 13 bases align to TRBD2. Per germline, CDR1 MNHEY and CDR2 SMNVEV (reference sequence). CDR3 length equals 16 residues. V was clipped by 5 bases and J by 4 bases; unmatched bases: 5. The CDR3 here is CASSLGTSGAYNEQFF. For the CDR3, the DNA is TGTGCCAGCAGTCTGGGGACTAGCGGGGCTTACAATGAGCAGTTCTTC.

The V gene is TRBV19, the J gene TRBJ2-4, with D possibly being TRBD2 (6 bases). The CDR3 runs to 15 residues. Trimming pared 5 bases from V and 2 bases from J, leaving 13 bases between. CDR1 and CDR2 from the germline V gene are LNHDA and SQIVND (reference sequence). CDR3 sequence (DNA): TGTGCCAGTAGTGCCGGGAGCATGACCAAAAACATTCAGTACTTC. This translates into CASSAGSMTKNIQYF. The complete variable domain, with remaining parts taken from reference TRBV19 and TRBJ2-4, reads DGGITQSPKYLFRKEGQNVTLSCEQNLNHDAMYWYRQDPGQGLRLIYYSQIVNDFQKGDIAEGYSVSREKKESFPLTVTSAQKNPTAFYLCASSAGSMTKNIQYFGAGTRLSVL.

Of note for this clone: Within the sample, other DNA sequences also encode this same CDR3. This chain uses TRBV7-2 with TRBJ1-1, with unresolved D. With 4 bases removed from V and 1 base from J, the gap between germline ends came to 7 bases. Germline CDR1 SGHTA, CDR2 FQGNSA. CDR3 length: 13 residues. The CDR3 sequence is CASSSQWNTEAFF. The CDR3 nucleotides are TGTGCCAGCAGCTCCCAGTGGAACACTGAAGCTTTCTTT.

Only a few counts were recorded for this clone. This chain connects TRBV11-2 to TRBJ2-2; D possibly corresponds to TRBD1 (6 bases). Trimming pared 5 bases from V and 1 base from J, leaving 11 bases between. The CDR3 has 15 residues. Germline V gene data show CDR1 as SGHAT and CDR2 as FQNNGV. This chain's CDR3 is CASSARTVNTGELFF. The CDR3 DNA reads TGTGCCAGCAGCGCCCGGACAGTGAACACCGGGGAGCTGTTTTTT.

V and J are TRBV7-9 and TRBJ2-1; 12 bases align to TRBD2. The CDR3 length is 16 residues. Losses at the gene ends were 5 bases for V and 4 bases for J; bases not matched to a gene: 6. From germline, CDR1 is SEHNR and CDR2 FQNEAQ (reference sequence). The CDR3 protein is CASSDLTSGSYNEQFF. The CDR3 DNA sequence: TGTGCCAGCAGCGACCTGACTAGCGGGAGTTACAATGAGCAGTTCTTC.

The J gene is TRBJ1-2, the V gene TRBV6-5; 11 bases fit TRBD1. CDR1 MNHEY and CDR2 SVGAGI come from the germline V gene. Trimming at V came to 0 bases and at J to 7 bases, leaving 7 bases not matched to a gene. There are 16 residues in the CDR3. The CDR3 DNA sequence: TGTGCCAGCAGTTACTCGAGAGGACAGGGGGCCGCTGGCTACACCTTC. Protein sequence: CASSYSRGQGAAGYTF.

The genes are TRBV6-5 and TRBJ1-2; TRBD1 matches at 11 bases. The V gene's germline CDR1 is MNHEY and CDR2 SVGAGI. The V and J ends lost 2 bases and 4 bases, in that order; junction bases with no gene match: 3. The CDR3 spans 15 residues. The CDR3 DNA reads as TGTGCCAGCAGTTACGGGACAGGGGGGCCCTATGGCTACACCTTC. Translating it yields CASSYGTGGPYGYTF.

This sequence joins TRBV7-2 and TRBJ2-2; possibly TRBD1 for D (5 bases). The CDR3 runs to 16 residues. Germline V gives CDR1 SGHTA, CDR2 FQGNSA. Trimming removed 2 bases from V and 3 bases from J, with 13 bases in between. This CDR3 reads CASSLHTGPDTGELFF. CDR3 DNA sequence: TGTGCCAGCAGCTTACATACAGGACCTGACACCGGGGAGCTGTTTTTT.

As concerns this clone: The sample contains more than one DNA sequence encoding this CDR3. The chain carries TRBV6-1 and TRBJ2-7, with D possibly matching TRBD2 (6 bases). The ends were cut back, 0 bases at V and 3 bases at J, with 9 bases in the middle. The V gene's germline CDR1 is MNHNS and CDR2 SASEGT. There are 14 residues in the CDR3. The CDR3 is CASSEARGFYEQYF. CDR3 nucleotides: TGTGCCAGCAGTGAAGCCCGGGGGTTCTACGAGCAGTACTTC.

The chain combines TRBV7-8 with TRBJ1-6; 9 bases align to TRBD1. The CDR3 extends over 15 amino acids. J lost 7 bases, V lost 7 bases, and 8 bases had no gene match. CDR1 is SGHVS, CDR2 FQNEAQ, per germline. The CDR3 loop is CASTSPGTGNSPLHF. CDR3 in DNA: TGTGCCAGCACCTCGCCCGGGACAGGGAATTCACCCCTCCACTTT.

The chain has TRBV28 and TRBJ2-1, with 8 bases matching TRBD1. V trimming: 2 bases; J trimming: 1 base; junction bases outside the gene matches: 1. The CDR3 loop spans 15 amino acids. The germline V gene has CDR1 MDHEN and CDR2 SYDVKM. CDR3 DNA sequence: TGTGCCAGCAGTTTAACAGGGGGATCCTACAATGAGCAGTTCTTC. As protein: CASSLTGGSYNEQFF. The entire variable domain, with the rest obtained from reference TRBV28 and TRBJ2-1, is as follows: DVKVTQSSRYLVKRTGEKVFLECVQDMDHENMFWYRQDPGLGLRLIYFSYDVKMKEKGDIPEGYSVSREKKERFSLILESASTNQTSMYLCASSLTGGSYNEQFFGPGTRLTVL.

V and J are TRBV13 and TRBJ1-2; no definite D call. Trimming removed 6 bases at V and 0 bases at J, with 11 bases between. Germline V gene sequence: CDR1 PRHDT, CDR2 FYEKMQ (reference sequence). The CDR3 is 14 residues long. CDR3 in DNA: TGTGCCAGCAGTCGCTCCGGGGCTAACTATGGCTACACCTTC. It translates to CASSRSGANYGYTF. The full variable domain, in which reference TRBV13 and TRBJ1-2 provide the parts outside the CDR3, is AAGVIQSPRHLIKEKRETATLKCYPIPRHDTVYWYQQGPGQDPQFLISFYEKMQSDKGSIPDRFSAQQFSDYHSELNMSSLELGDSALYFCASSRSGANYGYTFGSGTRLTVV.

The V gene is TRBV4-1, the J gene TRBJ2-1; D gene unclear. Germline V gene data show CDR1 as MGHRA and CDR2 as YSYEKL. Trimming shortened V by 8 bases and J by 7 bases, and 18 bases separated the two germline ends. This CDR3 region has 14 residues. DNA of the CDR3: TGCGCCAGCGGAGACCCCCGATCTACGAATGAGCAGTTCTTC. It codes for CASGDPRSTNEQFF.

The chain uses TRBV3-1 (or the pseudogene TRBV3-2) and TRBJ2-7, with 10 positions matching TRBD1. The V gene's germline CDR1 is LGHDT and CDR2 YNNKEL (reference sequence). This CDR3 has 15 amino acids. V was pared by 1 base and J by 5 bases, with 5 bases of the junction left unmatched. CDR3 residues: CASSQARDRGNEQYF. In DNA, the CDR3 is TGTGCCAGCAGCCAAGCCCGGGACAGGGGTAACGAGCAGTACTTC.